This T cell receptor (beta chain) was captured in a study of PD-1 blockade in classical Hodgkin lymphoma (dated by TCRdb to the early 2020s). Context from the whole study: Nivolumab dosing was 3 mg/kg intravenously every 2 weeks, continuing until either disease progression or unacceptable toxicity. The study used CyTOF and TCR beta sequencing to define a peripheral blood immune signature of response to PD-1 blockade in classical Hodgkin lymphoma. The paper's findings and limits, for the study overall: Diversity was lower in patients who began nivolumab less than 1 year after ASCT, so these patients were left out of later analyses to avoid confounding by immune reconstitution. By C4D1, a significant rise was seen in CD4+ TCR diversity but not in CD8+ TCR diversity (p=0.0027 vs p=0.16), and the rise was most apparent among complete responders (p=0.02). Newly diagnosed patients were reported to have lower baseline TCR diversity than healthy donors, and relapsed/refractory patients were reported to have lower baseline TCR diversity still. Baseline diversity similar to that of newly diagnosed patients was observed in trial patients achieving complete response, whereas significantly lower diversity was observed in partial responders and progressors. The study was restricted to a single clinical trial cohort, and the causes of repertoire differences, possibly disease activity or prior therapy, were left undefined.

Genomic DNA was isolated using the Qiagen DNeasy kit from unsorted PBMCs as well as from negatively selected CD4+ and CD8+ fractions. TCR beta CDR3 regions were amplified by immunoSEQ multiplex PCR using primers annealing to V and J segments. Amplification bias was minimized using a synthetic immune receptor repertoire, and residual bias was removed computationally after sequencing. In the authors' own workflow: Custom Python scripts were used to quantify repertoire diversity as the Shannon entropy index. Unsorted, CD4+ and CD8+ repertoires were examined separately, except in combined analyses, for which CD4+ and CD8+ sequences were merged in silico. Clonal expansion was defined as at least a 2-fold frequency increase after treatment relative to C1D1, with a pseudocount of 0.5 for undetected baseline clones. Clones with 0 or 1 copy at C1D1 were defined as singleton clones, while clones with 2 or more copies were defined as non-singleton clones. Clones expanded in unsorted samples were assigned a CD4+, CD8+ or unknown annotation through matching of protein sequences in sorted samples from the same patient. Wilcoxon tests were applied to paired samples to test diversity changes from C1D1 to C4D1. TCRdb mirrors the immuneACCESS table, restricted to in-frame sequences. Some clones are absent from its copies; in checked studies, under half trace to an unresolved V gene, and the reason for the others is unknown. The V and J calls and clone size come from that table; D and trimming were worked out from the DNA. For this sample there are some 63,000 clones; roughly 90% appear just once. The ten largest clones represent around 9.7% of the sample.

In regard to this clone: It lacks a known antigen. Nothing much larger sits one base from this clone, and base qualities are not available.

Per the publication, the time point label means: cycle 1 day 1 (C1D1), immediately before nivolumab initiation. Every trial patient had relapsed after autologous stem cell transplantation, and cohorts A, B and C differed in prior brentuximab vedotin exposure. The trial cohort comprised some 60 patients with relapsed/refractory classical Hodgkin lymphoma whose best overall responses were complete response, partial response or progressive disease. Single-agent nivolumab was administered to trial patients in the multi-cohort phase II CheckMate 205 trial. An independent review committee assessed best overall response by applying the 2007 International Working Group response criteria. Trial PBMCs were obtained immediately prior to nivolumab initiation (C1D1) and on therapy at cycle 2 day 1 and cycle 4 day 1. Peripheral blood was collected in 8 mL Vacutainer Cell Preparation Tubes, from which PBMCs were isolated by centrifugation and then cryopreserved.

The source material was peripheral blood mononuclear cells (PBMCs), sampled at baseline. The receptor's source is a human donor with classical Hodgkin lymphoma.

The nucleotide sequence is TGTGCCAGCAGTTTATCCCCGGGACAGGGGCCCTACGAGCAGTACTTC. This gives the protein CASSLSPGQGPYEQYF. The chain was built from TRBV28 and TRBJ2-7; 10 bases in the middle match TRBD1. In the germline V gene, CDR1 corresponds to MDHEN and CDR2 to SYDVKM. The CDR3 runs 16 residues from the cysteine to the phenylalanine. Just the 48-base CDR3 DNA is kept, in frame starting at base 1. Trimming removed 1 base from V and 2 bases from J; the gene matches leave 5 bases unexplained.